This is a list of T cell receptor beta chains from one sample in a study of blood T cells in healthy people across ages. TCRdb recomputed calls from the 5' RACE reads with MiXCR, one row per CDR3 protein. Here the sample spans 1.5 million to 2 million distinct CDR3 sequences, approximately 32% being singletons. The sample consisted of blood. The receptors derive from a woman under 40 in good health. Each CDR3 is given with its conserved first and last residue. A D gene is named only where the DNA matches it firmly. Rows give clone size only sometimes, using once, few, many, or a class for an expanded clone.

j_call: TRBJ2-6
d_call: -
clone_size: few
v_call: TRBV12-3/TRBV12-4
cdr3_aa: CASSPSKDRFLRSGANVLTF
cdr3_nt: TGTGCCAGCAGCCCTAGTAAAGACAGGTTCCTCCGCTCTGGGGCCAACGTCCTGACTTTC

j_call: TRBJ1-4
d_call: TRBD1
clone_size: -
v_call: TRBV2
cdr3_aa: CAFHRGKATNEKLFF
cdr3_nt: TGTGCCTTCCACAGGGGGAAAGCAACTAATGAAAAACTGTTTTTT

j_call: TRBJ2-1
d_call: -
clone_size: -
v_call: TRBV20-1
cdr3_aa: CSAREHPGEQFF
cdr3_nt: TGCAGTGCTAGAGAACACCCAGGGGAGCAGTTCTTC

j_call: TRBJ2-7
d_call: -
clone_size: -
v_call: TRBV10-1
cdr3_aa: CASSGAGTYEQYF
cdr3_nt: TGCGCCAGCAGTGGGGCAGGGACCTACGAGCAGTACTTC

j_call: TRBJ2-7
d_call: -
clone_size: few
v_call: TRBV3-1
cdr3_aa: CASSQDIQNSYEQYF
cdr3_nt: TGTGCCAGCAGCCAAGATATACAGAACTCCTACGAGCAGTACTTC

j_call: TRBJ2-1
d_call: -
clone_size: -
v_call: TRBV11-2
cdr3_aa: CASSHEGDEQFF
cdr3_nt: TGTGCCAGCAGCCATGAGGGGGATGAGCAGTTCTTC

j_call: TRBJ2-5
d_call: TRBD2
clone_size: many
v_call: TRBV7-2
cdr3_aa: CASSTGGRETQYF
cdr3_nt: TGTGCCAGCAGCACCGGCGGGAGGGAGACCCAGTACTTC

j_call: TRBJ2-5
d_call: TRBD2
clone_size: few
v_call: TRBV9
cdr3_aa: CASSSGRGSQETQYF
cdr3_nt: TGTGCCAGCAGCTCAGGGAGGGGTTCACAAGAGACCCAGTACTTC

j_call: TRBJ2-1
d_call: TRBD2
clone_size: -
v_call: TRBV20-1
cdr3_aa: CSASLTSGGSEQFF
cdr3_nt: TGCAGTGCTAGTTTGACTAGCGGGGGAAGTGAGCAGTTCTTC

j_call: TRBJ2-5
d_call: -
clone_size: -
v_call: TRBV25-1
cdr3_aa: CATLSGGRETQYF
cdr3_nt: TGTGCCACCTTGTCGGGGGGCAGAGAGACCCAGTACTTC

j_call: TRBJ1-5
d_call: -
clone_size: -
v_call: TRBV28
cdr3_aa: CASSLPGEVSQPQHF
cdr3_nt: TGTGCCAGCAGTTTGCCAGGGGAGGTTTCTCAGCCCCAGCATTTT

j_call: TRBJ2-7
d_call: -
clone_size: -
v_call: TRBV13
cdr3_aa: CASSLLLAGRHEQYF
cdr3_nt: TGTGCCAGCAGCTTACTGCTAGCAGGAAGGCATGAGCAGTACTTC

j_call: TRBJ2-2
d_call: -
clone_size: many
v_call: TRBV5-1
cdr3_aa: CASSTSGNTGELFF
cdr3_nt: TGTGCCAGCAGTACATCAGGGAACACCGGGGAGCTGTTTTTT

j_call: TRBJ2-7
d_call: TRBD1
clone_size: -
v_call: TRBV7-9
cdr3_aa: CASRPTGTGSYEQYF
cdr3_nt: TGTGCCAGCAGGCCCACCGGGACAGGGTCCTACGAGCAGTACTTC

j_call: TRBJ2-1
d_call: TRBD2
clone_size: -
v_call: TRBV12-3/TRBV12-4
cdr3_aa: CASSFGRLAGGVEQFF
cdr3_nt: TGTGCCAGCAGTTTTGGCCGACTAGCGGGAGGAGTGGAGCAGTTCTTC

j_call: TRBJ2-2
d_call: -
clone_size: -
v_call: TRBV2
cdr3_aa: CASNLEAGELFF
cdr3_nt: TGTGCCAGCAACCTAGAAGCCGGGGAGCTGTTTTTT

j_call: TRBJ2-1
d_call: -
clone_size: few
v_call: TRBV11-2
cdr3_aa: CASSLFQGPTYNEQFF
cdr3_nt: TGTGCCAGCAGCTTATTTCAGGGGCCCACCTACAATGAGCAGTTCTTC

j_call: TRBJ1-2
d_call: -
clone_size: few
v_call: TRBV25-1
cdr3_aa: CASSDVDRLGYTF
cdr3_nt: TGTGCCAGCAGTGACGTCGACAGGCTCGGCTACACCTTC

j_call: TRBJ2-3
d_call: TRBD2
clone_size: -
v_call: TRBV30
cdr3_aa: CAWTITGTSGRASRDTQYF
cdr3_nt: TGTGCCTGGACCATTACCGGGACTAGCGGGAGGGCCTCTAGAGATACGCAGTATTTT

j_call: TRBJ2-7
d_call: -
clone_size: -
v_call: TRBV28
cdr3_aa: CASHDSNSYEQYF
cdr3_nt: TGTGCCAGCCACGACAGTAACTCCTACGAGCAGTACTTC

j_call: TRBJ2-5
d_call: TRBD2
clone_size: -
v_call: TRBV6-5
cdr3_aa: CAGSYSSGRRETQYF
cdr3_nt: TGTGCCGGCAGTTACTCTAGCGGGAGGAGGGAGACCCAGTACTTC

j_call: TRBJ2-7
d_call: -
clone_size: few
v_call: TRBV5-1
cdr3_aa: CASSPTGTQAYEQYF
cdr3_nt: TGCGCCAGCAGCCCAACCGGGACTCAAGCCTACGAGCAGTACTTC

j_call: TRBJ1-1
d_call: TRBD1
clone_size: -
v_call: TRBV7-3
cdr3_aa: CASSSTGIETEAFF
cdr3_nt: TGTGCCAGCAGCTCGACAGGGATAGAGACTGAAGCTTTCTTT

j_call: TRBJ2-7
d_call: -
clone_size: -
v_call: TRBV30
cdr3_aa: CAWSPRGGARYNEQYF
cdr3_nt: TGTGCCTGGAGTCCCAGGGGGGGAGCCAGATACAATGAGCAGTACTTC

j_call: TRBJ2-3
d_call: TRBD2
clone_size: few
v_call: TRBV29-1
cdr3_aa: CSGNGPAGGVDTQYF
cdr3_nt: TGCAGCGGCAATGGACCAGCGGGAGGTGTGGATACGCAGTATTTT

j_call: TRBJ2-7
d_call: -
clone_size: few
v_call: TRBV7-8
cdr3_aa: CASSLGSAAADYEQYF
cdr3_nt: TGTGCCAGCAGCTTAGGCAGCGCAGCGGCCGACTACGAGCAGTACTTC

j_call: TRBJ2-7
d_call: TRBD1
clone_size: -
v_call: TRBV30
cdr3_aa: CAWDLDRGYEQYF
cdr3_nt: TGTGCCTGGGACTTGGACAGGGGCTACGAGCAGTACTTC

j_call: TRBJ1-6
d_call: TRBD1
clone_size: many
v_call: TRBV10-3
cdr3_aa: CAIPDRVASPLHF
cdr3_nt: TGTGCCATCCCAGACAGGGTAGCATCACCCCTCCACTTT

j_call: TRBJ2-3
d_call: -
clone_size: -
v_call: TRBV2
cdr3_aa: CASTSRGPGDTQYF
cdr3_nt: TGTGCCAGCACTTCGAGGGGCCCGGGGGATACGCAGTATTTT

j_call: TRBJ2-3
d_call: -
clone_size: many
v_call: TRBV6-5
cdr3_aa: CASSYRPGLLDPQYF
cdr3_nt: TGTGCCAGCAGTTACCGACCGGGACTGCTTGATCCGCAGTATTTT

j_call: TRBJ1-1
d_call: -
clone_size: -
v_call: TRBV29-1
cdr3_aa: CSVELQARNTEAFF
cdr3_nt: TGCAGCGTTGAACTACAGGCTAGGAACACTGAAGCTTTCTTT

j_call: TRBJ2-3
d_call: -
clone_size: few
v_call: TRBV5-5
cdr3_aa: CASSFPIDSTDTQYF
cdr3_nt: TGTGCCAGCAGCTTCCCCATCGACTCCACAGATACGCAGTATTTT

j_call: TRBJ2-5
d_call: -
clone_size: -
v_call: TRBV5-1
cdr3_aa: CASSMSRGSSETQYF
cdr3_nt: TGCGCCAGCAGCATGAGCAGGGGATCATCAGAGACCCAGTACTTC

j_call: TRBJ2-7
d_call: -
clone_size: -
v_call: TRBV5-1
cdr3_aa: CASSLEPGLTYEQYF
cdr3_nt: TGCGCCAGCAGCTTGGAACCGGGGTTAACCTACGAGCAGTACTTC

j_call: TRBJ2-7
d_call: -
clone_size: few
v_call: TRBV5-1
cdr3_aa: CASSRDDGPYEQYF
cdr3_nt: TGCGCCAGCAGCCGCGATGACGGCCCCTACGAGCAGTACTTC

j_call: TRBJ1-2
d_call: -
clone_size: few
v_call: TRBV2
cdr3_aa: CASSERQRYGYTF
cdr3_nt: TGTGCCAGCAGTGAACGACAGCGCTATGGCTACACCTTC

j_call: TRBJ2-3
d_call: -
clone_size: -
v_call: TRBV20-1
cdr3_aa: CSATPDTQYF
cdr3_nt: TGCAGTGCTACCCCGGATACGCAGTATTTT

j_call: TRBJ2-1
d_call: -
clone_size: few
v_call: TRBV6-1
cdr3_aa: CASSGTTYNEQFF
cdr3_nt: TGTGCCAGCTCCGGGACAACCTACAATGAGCAGTTCTTC

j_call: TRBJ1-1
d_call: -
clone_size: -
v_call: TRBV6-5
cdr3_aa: CATSFIEGTEAFF
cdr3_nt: TGTGCCACCTCCTTCATCGAAGGCACTGAAGCTTTCTTT

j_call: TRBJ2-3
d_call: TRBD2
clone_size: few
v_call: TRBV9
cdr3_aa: CASSVEGSGVGADTQYF
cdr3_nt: TGTGCCAGCAGCGTAGAGGGTAGCGGGGTGGGGGCAGATACGCAGTATTTT

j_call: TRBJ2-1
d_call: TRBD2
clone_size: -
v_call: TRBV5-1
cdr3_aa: CASSLEPGGPYNEQFF
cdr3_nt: TGCGCCAGCAGCTTGGAGCCGGGGGGGCCGTACAATGAGCAGTTCTTC

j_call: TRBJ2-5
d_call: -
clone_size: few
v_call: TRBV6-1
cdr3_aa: CASSEARWRDTQETQYF
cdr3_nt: TGTGCCAGCAGTGAAGCGCGTTGGAGGGACACCCAAGAGACCCAGTACTTC

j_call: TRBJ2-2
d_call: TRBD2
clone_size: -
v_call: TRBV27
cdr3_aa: CASRLTSGSAGELFF
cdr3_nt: TGTGCCAGCAGGCTTACTAGCGGGAGCGCCGGGGAGCTGTTTTTT

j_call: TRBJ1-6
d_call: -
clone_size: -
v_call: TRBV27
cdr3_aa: CASSQNGQSGSPLHF
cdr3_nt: TGTGCCAGCAGTCAAAACGGGCAGTCGGGCTCACCCCTCCACTTT